Here is one TCR beta chain with its context. The antigen it binds to is not known. Within one base of it there is no much larger clone, and no base qualities were kept. The data are from a study of T-cell memory formation after mild COVID-19 (dated by TCRdb to the early 2020s). About the investigation overall: Most TCR sequence clusters were specific to one of the two donors. Longitudinal TCRalpha and TCRbeta repertoire sequencing tracked T-cell clones expanding and contracting after mild COVID-19 in a couple of donors. The cohort was made up of two young adult volunteers, one female and one male, who were previously healthy.

PBMCs were isolated by Ficoll-Paque density gradient centrifugation. From a lookup of the germline V gene, CDR1 and CDR2 are MDHEN and SYDVKM. Cut back by 6 bases and 0 bases, the V and J ends lie 15 bases apart. Counted from cysteine to phenylalanine, this CDR3 has 16 amino acids. CDR3 DNA only is kept here, 48 bases in frame from base 1. The reads were generated on an Illumina NovaSeq 6000. cDNA libraries for TCRalpha and TCRbeta were prepared by 5'RACE using constant-segment primers, with sample barcodes and unique molecular identifiers added. Trizol reagent was used to extract RNA from every sample. Library amplification was performed in two PCR steps, and a second sample barcode and Illumina TruSeq adapters were introduced in the second step. The libraries were sequenced on an Illumina NovaSeq using 2 x 150 bp paired-end reads. On the study's bioinformatics: With migec v1.2.7, reads were demultiplexed and then collapsed into UMI-guided consensus sequences. With mixcr v2.1.11, UMI consensuses were aligned to TRA and TRB V and J templates and assembled into clonotypes. Expanded or contracted clonotypes were those called significant by both edgeR and NoisET, with noise models trained on biological replicates. For edgeR calls, a false discovery rate-adjusted p below 0.01 and a log2 fold-change threshold of 1 were applied. PCA with hierarchical clustering of max-normalized trajectories of the 1000 most abundant clonotypes was used as exploratory dynamics analysis. Separately sequenced CD4+ and CD8+ repertoires were used to assign a CD4 or CD8 phenotype to each responding clone. TCRdb cleaned the public reads at Q25 with fastp, built clones with MiXCR and kept in-frame beta chains. CDR3 protein duplicates are merged, each entry listing the most common genes and DNA. The V and J calls here are based on TCRdb, not the publication. The sample profile shows around 180,000 distinct CDR3 sequences; around 18% of them were found once. Clones ranked in the top ten supply roughly 3.8% of the sample.

Paper-wide results and their limitations: SARS-CoV-2 specificity of the second-wave clones peaking on day 37 was not confirmed. Some responding clones were found in pre-infection memory, which suggests that pre-existing cross-reactive memory T cells took part in the SARS-CoV-2 response. From day 15 to 85, contracting clones showed balanced CD4/CD8 phenotypes, whereas a second wave of clones that expanded from day 15 to 37 leaned towards CD4+. Contracting CD4+ clones turned up mainly in the CM and EM memory subsets, whereas EMRA was where CD8+ clones were enriched. The study included only two mild cases, and larger cohorts that include severe cases with pre-infection samples were judged to be necessary.

In this chain, TRBV28 is recombined with TRBJ2-1; a tentative D match to TRBD1 spans 7 bases. The clonotype comes from a man between 18 and 35 years old who had mild COVID-19 (a few samples of this study predate the infection). The sample titles of this study are shuffled in the database, so cell type and time point are left out; the donor was told from shared clones. Sequencing was done on a sample of PBMCs or a T cell subset sorted from them (not recorded which). The CDR3 amino acid sequence is: CASRYSGGLSYNEQFF. The nucleotide sequence reads as follows: TGTGCCAGCAGGTACTCAGGGGGGCTCTCCTACAATGAGCAGTTCTTC.